The source of this T cell receptor (beta chain) is a study of shared clonotypes between healthy human individuals. Points from the study as a whole: Sharing across four donors was highest in naive CD4 (around 5%) and lowest in memory CD8 (approximately 0.4%).

A word on this clone: Its antigen is undetermined.

Assay: immunoSEQ multiplex PCR; the TCRdb copy retains only in-frame clones and omits some. This table holds 1.6 million or so clones, 98% found once. The TCR sequence derives from a man aged 30-40 years in good health. The sample was naive CD4+ T cells sorted from blood. The subset: CD45RA+ positively selected.

The CDR3 is CASSSGEGWDTQYF. In DNA form, the CDR3 reads TGTGCCAGCAGCTCAGGGGAGGGTTGGGATACGCAGTATTTT. The chain uses TRBV5-4 and TRBJ2-3; D is perhaps TRBD2 (7 bases). Germline V CDR1 and CDR2: SGHNT, YYREEE (reference sequence). The V end was cut by 3 bases, the J end by 6 bases, with 14 bases between. The CDR3 is 14 residues long.